This TCR beta chain was recorded in a study of OX40 agonist ivuxolimab in advanced cancers. This CDR3 has 16 residues. CDR1 and CDR2 (germline): SGHAT, FQNNGV. After removal of 1 base from V and 5 bases from J, the junction contained 8 bases not matched to a gene. Regarding the study as a whole: Dosing at 0.1 to 3.0 mg/kg was accompanied by clonal expansion of CD4+ and CD8+ blood T cells by week 6.

Some clones are missing from TCRdb's copy, which holds only in-frame ones; the method was immunoSEQ multiplex PCR. The top ten clones hold roughly 2% of a sample with 65,000 to 80,000 clones, almost 85% of them seen once. With respect to this clone: Its matching antigen is unknown.

This chain uses TRBV11-2 with TRBJ2-7, with 10 bases aligning to TRBD2. The specimen comprised CD4+ or CD8+ T cells sorted from blood, sampled in a trial of the OX40 agonist ivuxolimab. The TCR sequence derives from an adult with an advanced solid tumor such as melanoma, head and neck, liver or kidney cancer. CDR3 amino acids: CASSLVAGGFGDEQYF. The CDR3 region has the DNA TGTGCCAGCAGCTTAGTAGCGGGAGGATTCGGCGACGAGCAGTACTTC.